The next 21 T cell receptor beta chains were all read from a single sample in a study of Graves' ophthalmopathy and Graves' hyperthyroidism. Investigators amplified TCR beta CDR3 regions from RNA transcripts. Amplification began with first-round RT-PCR using HTBI primers, then second-round multiplex PCR was performed. From the multiplex PCR reads, TCRdb called clonotypes with MiXCR, one entry per CDR3 protein. The table has over a million distinct CDR3 sequences, 35% to 40% seen once. The specimen was peripheral blood or thyroid tissue (not recorded which). The receptors originated from an adult man with Graves' hyperthyroidism.

This clonotype appeared many times. This rearrangement joins TRBV20-1 to TRBJ1-2, with 9 positions matching TRBD1. The CDR3 consists of 11 residues. Germline CDR1 DFQATT, CDR2 SNEGSKA (reference sequence). Here the CDR3 DNA reads TGCAGCGCCAGGACAGGGGATGGCTACACCTTC. Translation gives CSARTGDGYTF.

This clonotype turned up a few times. The CDR3 is CASSPTGENTEAFF. The CDR3 DNA reads as TGTGCCAGCTCACCTACGGGAGAGAACACTGAAGCTTTCTTT. The chain couples TRBV25-1 to TRBJ1-1; the D is unclear. The V gene's germline CDR1 is MGHDK and CDR2 SYGVNS. V dropped 8 bases and J dropped 1 base, with 14 bases sitting between them. This CDR3 comprises 14 residues.

This clonotype has ten or more counts. The chain combines TRBV5-8 with TRBJ2-5; D perhaps matches TRBD2 (5 bases). From germline, CDR1 is SGHTS and CDR2 YDEGEE. V lost 4 bases and J lost 4, with 17 bases in between. The CDR3 consists of 15 residues. The CDR3 here is CASSPRGGVRETQYF. CDR3 nucleotides: TGTGCCAGCAGCCCCCGGGGTGGGGTGAGAGAGACCCAGTACTTC.

This clonotype was detected ten times or more. This chain links TRBV10-3 with TRBJ1-2; no clear D gene. This CDR3 contains 14 residues. Trimming cost V 0 bases and J 2 bases, with 7 bases left between them. CDR1 is ENHRY and CDR2 is SYGVKD in the germline V gene. DNA of the CDR3: TGTGCCATCAGTGAGTCAGGATCAAACTATGGCTACACCTTC. This encodes CAISESGSNYGYTF.

Ten or more counts support this clonotype. The chain uses TRBV29-1 and TRBJ2-2; TRBD1 is a possible D gene (5 bases). V was pared by 1 base and J by 5 bases, with 11 bases between. This CDR3 region has 14 residues. CDR1 and CDR2 (germline): SQVTM, ANQGSEA. In DNA form, the CDR3 reads TGCAGCGTTGAAGGGCAGGGTGGGACCGGGGAGCTGTTTTTT. Its protein is CSVEGQGGTGELFF.

In this sample, this clonotype turned up many times. CDR3 protein: CATSSGQGFPETQYF. The DNA for the CDR3 is TGTGCCACCAGCAGCGGACAGGGGTTTCCGGAGACCCAGTACTTC. The V gene is TRBV15, the J gene TRBJ2-5; 9 positions agree with TRBD1. Germline assignment: CDR1 LNHNV and CDR2 YYDKDF (reference sequence). V lost 3 bases and J lost 5; bases outside the gene matches: 7. The CDR3 loop spans 15 amino acids.

Turning to this clonotype: It may be a read error: a sequence one base away is much more abundant. The V gene is TRBV12-3 or TRBV12-4, the J gene TRBJ2-7, with D uncertain. The CDR3 length is 12 residues. Trimming stripped 3 bases from V and 7 bases from J, with 10 bases between. CDR3 DNA sequence: TGTGCCAGCAGTTTCTTTATGAAAGAGCAGTACTTC. Translated, it gives CASSFFMKEQYF.

The table lists this clonotype with a few counts. Mismatch with germline at one junction end may stem from a read error. V is TRBV5-1 and J is TRBJ1-1; TRBD1 is a possible D gene (6 bases). Germline V CDR1 and CDR2: SGHRS, YFSETQ. The CDR3 is made up of 14 amino acids. The CDR3 DNA is TGTGCCAGCAGTCCCCCCGGGAGGGGGGCTGAAGCTTTCTTT. It yields the protein CASSPPGRGAEAFF.

About this clonotype itself: The conserved phenylalanine or tryptophan normally closing the CDR3 is absent here, so this likely arose from a read error. V usage is TRBV29-1 and J usage is TRBJ1-1; D gene uncertain. V was clipped by 4 bases and J by 2 bases, with 11 bases between them. This CDR3 has 13 amino acids. The germline gives CDR1 SQVTM, CDR2 ANQGSEA. The CDR3 loop is CSVATDPNTEAFL. The CDR3, as DNA: TGCAGCGTTGCGACGGATCCCAACACTGAAGCTTTCCTT.

This clonotype was observed a few times. This chain uses TRBV29-1 with TRBJ2-3; 10 nucleotides agree with TRBD2. Losses at the gene ends were 6 bases for V and 3 bases for J; bases not matched to a gene: 6. The CDR3 has 14 residues. Per germline, CDR1 SQVTM and CDR2 ANQGSEA. The CDR3 DNA sequence: TGCAGCGTCCCAGCGGGGGGGCAAACAGATACGCAGTATTTT. Residues: CSVPAGGQTDTQYF.

The gene calls are TRBV5-1 and TRBJ1-4; perhaps TRBD1 as D (6 bases). Trimming shortened V by 2 bases and J by 2 bases, and 10 bases separated the two germline ends. The CDR3 totals 15 residues. Germline loops: CDR1 SGHRS, CDR2 YFSETQ. DNA of the CDR3: TGCGCCAGCAGCTTATACAGGGCCACTAATGAAAAACTGTTTTTT. It specifies CASSLYRATNEKLFF.

The genes are TRBV9 and TRBJ1-2; 7 bases match TRBD1. There are 13 residues in the CDR3. CDR1 is SGDLS and CDR2 is YYNGEE in the germline V gene. V shed 4 bases, J shed 8 bases, and the junction held 8 bases outside the gene matches. The CDR3 reads CASSSLTGRGYTF. CDR3 DNA: TGTGCCAGCAGCAGTTTGACAGGGAGGGGCTACACCTTC.

Many counts were recorded for this clonotype. This chain links TRBV20-1 with TRBJ2-7; 12 positions agree with TRBD2. Germline V gene lookup returns CDR1 DFQATT and CDR2 SNEGSKA (reference sequence). Unmatched junction bases numbered 3, after V lost 6 bases and J lost 3 bases. The CDR3 spans 13 residues. CDR3 bases: TGCAGTGCCGGGACTAGCGGGTACTACGAGCAGTACTTC. This sequence encodes CSAGTSGYYEQYF.

The chain joins TRBV9 to TRBJ1-1; D is possibly TRBD1 (5 bases). Germline V gene data show CDR1 as SGDLS and CDR2 as YYNGEE. Trimming took off 4 bases at V and 6 bases at J, with 16 bases between the two ends. There are 14 residues in the CDR3. The CDR3 sequence is CASSPQGLSAEAFF. The CDR3 DNA follows: TGTGCCAGCAGCCCGCAGGGCCTGAGCGCTGAAGCTTTCTTT.

The J gene is TRBJ1-1, the V gene TRBV25-1, with a possible D match to TRBD1 (6 bases). The germline V gene has CDR1 MGHDK and CDR2 SYGVNS. Trimming pared 6 bases from V and 3 bases from J, leaving 23 bases between. The CDR3 totals 17 residues. The CDR3 reads CASSLTLAGAGYTEAFF. The CDR3 DNA follows: TGTGCCAGCAGCTTAACATTGGCGGGGGCGGGATACACTGAAGCTTTCTTT.

This clonotype was counted many times. The chain uses TRBV15 and TRBJ2-5; no definite D call. CDR3 size: 14 residues. Trimming shortened V by 0 bases and J by 3 bases, and 8 bases separated the two germline ends. Germline-derived CDR1 and CDR2 are LNHNV and YYDKDF (reference sequence). The CDR3 nucleotides are TGTGCCACCAGCAGAGATTTCACGAAAGAGACCCAGTACTTC. Protein: CATSRDFTKETQYF.

This clonotype was detected ten times or more. The chain combines TRBV7-2 with TRBJ1-4; 9 positions match TRBD1. The germline V gene has CDR1 SGHTA and CDR2 FQGNSA. The CDR3 totals 16 residues. Trimming took 6 bases from V and 6 from J; bases not matched to a gene: 11. Here the CDR3 DNA reads TGTGCCAGCAGGGCCGGGACAGGGAATCAGGATGAAAAACTGTTTTTT. It codes for CASRAGTGNQDEKLFF.

This chain links TRBV9 with TRBJ1-3, with TRBD1 matching 8 bases. V trimming: 1 base; J trimming: 8 bases; junction bases outside the gene matches: 8. This CDR3 spans 15 amino acids. CDR1 SGDLS and CDR2 YYNGEE come from the germline V gene. DNA for the CDR3: TGTGCCAGCAGCGTACAGGGGGCTCATGGCTACACCATATATTTT. Encoded protein: CASSVQGAHGYTIYF.

This clonotype was seen at least ten times. The chain couples TRBV2 to TRBJ1-1, with 8 bases fitting TRBD1. V lost 10 bases, J lost 8 bases, and 9 bases stayed unmatched. The CDR3 is made up of 12 amino acids. The germline V gene encodes CDR1 SNHLY and CDR2 FYNNEI. CDR3 amino acids: CATLLDRGEAFF. The CDR3 DNA is TGTGCCACCCTACTCGACAGGGGCGAAGCTTTCTTT.

This clonotype occurred a few times. The chain recombines TRBV27 with TRBJ2-5, with 7 bases aligning to TRBD1. Germline lookup yields CDR1 MNHEY and CDR2 SMNVEV (reference sequence). The trim removed 4 bases at V and 4 bases at J, leaving 9 bases unmatched. The length of the CDR3 is 15 residues. CDR3 in amino acids: CASSYWTGRGETQYF. The CDR3 region has the DNA TGTGCCAGCAGTTATTGGACAGGTCGAGGAGAGACCCAGTACTTC.

Remarks on this clonotype: The junction and the germline gene differ at one end; a read error may be behind it. This chain uses TRBV10-3 with TRBJ1-5, with 8 bases aligning to TRBD1. Germline V gene data show CDR1 as ENHRY and CDR2 as SYGVKD. The CDR3 is 20 residues long. Here the CDR3 reads CASSYSLGQGLSWSNQPQHF. DNA for the CDR3: TGTGCCAGCAGTTACTCCCTTGGACAGGGCCTTTCGTGGAGCAATCAGCCCCAGCATTTT.